This T cell receptor (beta chain) was sequenced for a study of T cell responses to AZD1222 COVID-19 vaccine. General observations from the study: Only a handful of AZD1222 recipients, roughly 6 in all, had baseline seropositivity.

Note on this clone: The antigen remains undetermined.

The J segment lost 4 bases and the V segment lost 4 bases, leaving 11 bases of the junction unmatched. The CDR3 has 17 residues. Germline CDR1 LGHNA, CDR2 YSLEER. Data came from immunoSEQ multiplex PCR; TCRdb stores just in-frame clones and leaves some out. The sample lists 75,000 to 85,000 clones, roughly 87% occurring once. The sequence was obtained from an adult in good health. Material: peripheral blood, obtained on day 0 of AZD1222 vaccination. The genes are TRBV4-3 and TRBJ2-5; 11 bases fit TRBD2. The CDR3 loop is CASSLLAGGSGGETQYF. DNA for the CDR3: TGCGCCAGCAGCCTATTAGCGGGAGGGTCTGGGGGAGAGACCCAGTACTTC.